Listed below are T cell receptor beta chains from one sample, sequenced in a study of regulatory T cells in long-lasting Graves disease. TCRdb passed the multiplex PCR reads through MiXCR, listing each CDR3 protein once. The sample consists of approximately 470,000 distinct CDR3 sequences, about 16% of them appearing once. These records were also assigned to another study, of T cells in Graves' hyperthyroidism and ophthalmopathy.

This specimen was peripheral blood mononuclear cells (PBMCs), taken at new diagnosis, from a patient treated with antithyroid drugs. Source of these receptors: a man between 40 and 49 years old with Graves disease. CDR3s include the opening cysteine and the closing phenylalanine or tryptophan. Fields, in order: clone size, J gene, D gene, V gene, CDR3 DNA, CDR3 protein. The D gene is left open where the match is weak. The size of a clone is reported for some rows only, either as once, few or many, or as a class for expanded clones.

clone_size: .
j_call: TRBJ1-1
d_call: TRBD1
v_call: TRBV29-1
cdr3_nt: TGCAGCGCATATCCGACAGGGAGAAGCACTGAAGCTTTCTTT
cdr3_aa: CSAYPTGRSTEAFF

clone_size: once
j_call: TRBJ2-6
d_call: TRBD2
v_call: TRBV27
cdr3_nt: TGTGCCAGCGGACTAGCGGGAGGCACTGGGGCCAACGTCCTGACTTTC
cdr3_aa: CASGLAGGTGANVLTF

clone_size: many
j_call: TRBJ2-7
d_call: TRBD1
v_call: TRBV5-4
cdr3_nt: TGTGCCAGCAGTCGATCCGGGACAGGCTCCTACGAGCAGTACTTC
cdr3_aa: CASSRSGTGSYEQYF

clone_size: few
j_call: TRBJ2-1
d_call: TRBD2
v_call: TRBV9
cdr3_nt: TGTGCCAGCAGCGTATTCGGGACTAGCGGAAGCTACAATGAGCAGTTCTTC
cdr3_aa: CASSVFGTSGSYNEQFF

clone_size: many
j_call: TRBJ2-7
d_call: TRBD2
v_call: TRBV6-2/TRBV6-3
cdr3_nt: TGTGCCAGCACCCCCGGACTAGCGGGAGAATACGAGCAGTACTTC
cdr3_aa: CASTPGLAGEYEQYF

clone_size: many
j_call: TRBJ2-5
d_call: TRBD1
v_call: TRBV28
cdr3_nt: TGTGCCAGCATAAACTCCGGGACAGAAGTTCGGACCCAGTACTTC
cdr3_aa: CASINSGTEVRTQYF

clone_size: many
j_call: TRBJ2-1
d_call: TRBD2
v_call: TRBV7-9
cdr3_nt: TGTGCCAGCAGCTTAGGAGGGACTAGCGGTGAGCAGTTCTTC
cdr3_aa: CASSLGGTSGEQFF

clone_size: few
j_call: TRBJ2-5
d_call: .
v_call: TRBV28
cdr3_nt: TGTGCCAGCAGTTTTGGGGGGGGCGGCGGGACCCAGTACTTC
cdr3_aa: CASSFGGGGGTQYF

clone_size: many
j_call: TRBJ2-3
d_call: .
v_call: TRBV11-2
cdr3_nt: TGTGCCAGCAGCTTTGAGATTAGGGGAGGAGGCACAGATACGCAGTATTTT
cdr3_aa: CASSFEIRGGGTDTQYF

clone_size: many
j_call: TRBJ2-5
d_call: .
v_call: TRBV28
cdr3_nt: TGTGCCAGCAGTTTCGACGAGACCCAGTACTTC
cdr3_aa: CASSFDETQYF

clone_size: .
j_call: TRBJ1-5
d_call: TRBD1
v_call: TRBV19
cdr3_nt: TGTGCCAGTAGTATCCCCGACAGGGATCAGCCCCAGCATTTT
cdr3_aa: CASSIPDRDQPQHF

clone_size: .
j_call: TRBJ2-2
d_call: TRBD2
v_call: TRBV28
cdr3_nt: TGTGCCAGCAGGGTAGCGGGAGGCCCGAACACCGGGGAGCTGTTTTTT
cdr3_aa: CASRVAGGPNTGELFF

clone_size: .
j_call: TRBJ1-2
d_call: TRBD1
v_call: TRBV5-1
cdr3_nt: TGTGCCAGCACCCTTACAGGGGAAATCTTCTCTGGCTACACCTTC
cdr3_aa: CASTLTGEIFSGYTF

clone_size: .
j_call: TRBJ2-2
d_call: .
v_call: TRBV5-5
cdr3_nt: TGTGCCAGCAGCTTGGAATCGGGAGGGGAGCTGTTTTTT
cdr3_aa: CASSLESGGELFF

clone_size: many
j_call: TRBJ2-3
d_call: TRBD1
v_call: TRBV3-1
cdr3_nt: TGTGCCAGCAGCCCGGACAGGCGCCGCACAGATACGCAGTATTTT
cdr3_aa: CASSPDRRRTDTQYF

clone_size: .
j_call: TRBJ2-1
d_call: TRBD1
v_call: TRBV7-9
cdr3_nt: TGTGCCAGCAGCTGGGGACAGACCAATGAGCAGTTCTTC
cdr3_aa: CASSWGQTNEQFF

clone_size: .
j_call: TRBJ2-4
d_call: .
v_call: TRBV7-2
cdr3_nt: TGTGCCAGCAGCTTAGGTTTTACAGACCTAGCCAAAAACATTCAGTACTTC
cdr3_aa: CASSLGFTDLAKNIQYF

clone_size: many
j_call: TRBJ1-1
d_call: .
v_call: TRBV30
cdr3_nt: TGTGCCTGGAGTGTCGGGGGCCCGGGGAACACTGAAGCTTTCTTT
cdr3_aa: CAWSVGGPGNTEAFF

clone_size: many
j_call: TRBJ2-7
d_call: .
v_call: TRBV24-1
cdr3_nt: TGTGCCACCAGACAGGGCTACGAGCAGTACTTC
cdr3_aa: CATRQGYEQYF

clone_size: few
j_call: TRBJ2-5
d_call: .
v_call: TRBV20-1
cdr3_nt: TGCAGTGCTTTGCCGGATCTCGAGACCCAGTACTTC
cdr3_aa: CSALPDLETQYF

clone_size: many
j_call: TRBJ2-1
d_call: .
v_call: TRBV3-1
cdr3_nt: TGTGCCAGCAGCCAAGCGGGGTGGGGTGGCAATGAGCAGTTCTTC
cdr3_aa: CASSQAGWGGNEQFF

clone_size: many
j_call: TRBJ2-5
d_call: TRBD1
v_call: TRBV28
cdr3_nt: TGTGCCAGCACAGGGGGCTCCCCAGAGACCCAGTACTTC
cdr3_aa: CASTGGSPETQYF

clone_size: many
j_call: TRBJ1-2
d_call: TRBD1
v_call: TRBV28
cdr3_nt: TGTGCCAGCAGTAAAAGGGGGCGCGACTATGGCTACACCTTC
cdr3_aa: CASSKRGRDYGYTF

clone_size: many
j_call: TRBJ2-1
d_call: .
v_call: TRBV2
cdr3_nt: TGTGCCAGCAGATGGGGCGGAAACTCCTACAATGAGCAGTTCTTC
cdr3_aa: CASRWGGNSYNEQFF

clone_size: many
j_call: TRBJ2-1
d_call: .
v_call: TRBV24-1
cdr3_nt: TGTGCCACCAGTGATACCGGGGGAAGGCACAATGAGCAGTTCTTC
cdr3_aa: CATSDTGGRHNEQFF

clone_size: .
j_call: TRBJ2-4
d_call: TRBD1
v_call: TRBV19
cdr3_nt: TGTGCCAGTAGTACCGGGACAGGGCTCGGTGGAAACATTCAGTACTTC
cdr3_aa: CASSTGTGLGGNIQYF

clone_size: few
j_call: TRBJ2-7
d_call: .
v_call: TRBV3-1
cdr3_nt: TGTGCCAGCAGCCAAGACGGGGCCGAAGGGGACGAGCAGTACTTC
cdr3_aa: CASSQDGAEGDEQYF